These 26 T cell receptor beta chains were sequenced from one sample in a study of T cell responses to AZD1222 COVID-19 vaccine. Some clones are missing from TCRdb's copy, which holds only in-frame ones; the method was immunoSEQ multiplex PCR. The sample lists approximately 90,000 clones, 85% to 90% occurring once. This sample comprised peripheral blood, obtained on day 0 of AZD1222 vaccination. Receptors originate from an adult in good health.

The rearrangement joins TRBV18 to TRBJ1-2; D possibly corresponds to TRBD1 (5 bases). Germline V gene sequence: CDR1 KGHSH, CDR2 LQKENI. V was shortened by 3 bases and J by 8 bases, with 16 bases between the two germline ends. This CDR3 is 14 amino acids long. CDR3 bases: TGTGCCAGCTCACCTTCGGGGGATTTGGAGGGCTACACCTTC. Encoded protein: CASSPSGDLEGYTF.

The chain is built from TRBV25-1 and TRBJ1-2; D is unclear. Deletions cut 3 bases from V and 4 bases from J, with 18 bases between. CDR3 length equals 16 residues. Germline V CDR1 and CDR2: MGHDK, SYGVNS. CDR3 DNA: TGTGCCAGCAGTGACCCATCCGGCGGGCGAACCTATGGCTACACCTTC. It yields the protein CASSDPSGGRTYGYTF.

The chain is built from TRBV5-5 and TRBJ2-7; TRBD1 aligns across 10 bases. J lost 4 bases, V lost 3 bases, and 7 bases had no gene match. Germline V gives CDR1 SGHKS, CDR2 YYEKEE (reference sequence). The CDR3 spans 15 residues. This chain's CDR3 is CASSSSGTGEYEQYF. The CDR3 region has the DNA TGTGCCAGCAGCTCGTCCGGGACAGGGGAGTACGAGCAGTACTTC.

V is TRBV4-1 and J is TRBJ2-1; D ambiguous. The CDR3 sequence is 12 residues long. Trimming took 3 bases from V and 7 from J, leaving 7 bases between them. The germline gives CDR1 MGHRA, CDR2 YSYEKL. In DNA form, the CDR3 reads TGCGCCAGCAGCCAGCCAGGAAATGAGCAGTTCTTC. Encoded protein: CASSQPGNEQFF.

The rearrangement links TRBV28 to TRBJ1-6, with 9 bases lining up with TRBD1. The CDR3 contains 14 residues. Germline CDR1 is MDHEN and CDR2 is SYDVKM. J was trimmed by 8 bases and V by 8 bases; bases with no gene match: 7. The DNA of the CDR3 is TGTGCCAGCCGCAGAGGGACAGGGTATTCACCCCTCCACTTT. This translates into CASRRGTGYSPLHF.

Written as DNA, the CDR3 is TGTGCCAGCAGTTACTCCACGGTGAGTGAGCAGTTCTTC. Translation: CASSYSTVSEQFF. The chain uses TRBV6-2 or TRBV6-3 and TRBJ2-1; D gene ambiguous. Germline CDR1 MNHEY, CDR2 SVGEGT. This CDR3 is built from 13 residues. Deletions cut 0 bases from V and 9 bases from J, with 9 bases between.

V is TRBV21-1 and J is TRBJ2-7; the table's D call, TRBD2, was not checked against the DNA. TRBV21-1 is a pseudogene segment. The CDR3 consists of 14 residues. DNA for the CDR3: TGTGCCAGCAGTGGACTGACGGGTAGCTGGGAGCAGTACTTC. Protein: CASSGLTGSWEQYF.

This clone came up a few times. J is TRBJ1-3 and V is TRBV5-5; tentatively, D is TRBD1 (6 bases). The CDR3 is made up of 15 amino acids. Trimming shortened V by 4 bases and J by 7 bases, and 18 bases separated the two germline ends. CDR1 is SGHKS and CDR2 is YYEKEE in the germline V gene (reference sequence). CDR3 sequence: CASSRTTGSRNTIYF. The CDR3 DNA is TGTGCCAGCAGCCGCACAACAGGGTCGAGGAACACCATATATTTT.

This clone appeared a few times. The chain uses TRBV6-1 and TRBJ2-5, with D possibly TRBD2 on 7 matching bases. Trimming cost V 1 base and J 4 bases, with 10 bases left between them. CDR1 and CDR2 (germline): MNHNS, SASEGT. The CDR3 contains 14 residues. CDR3 nucleotides: TGTGCCAGCAGTGAAGGGGGGGGCGTAGAGACCCAGTACTTC. It codes for CASSEGGGVETQYF.

The V gene is TRBV7-9, the J gene TRBJ1-3, with no clear D. The CDR3 extends over 13 amino acids. V gave up 5 bases and J gave up 8 bases, with 13 bases separating them. The V gene's germline CDR1 is SEHNR and CDR2 FQNEAQ (reference sequence). The CDR3 is CASSPTNRDTIYF. CDR3 sequence (DNA): TGTGCCAGCAGCCCGACGAACCGTGACACCATATATTTT.

This chain uses TRBV27 with TRBJ2-7; TRBD2 matches 7 bases. Germline CDR1 reads MNHEY; CDR2 reads SMNVEV (reference sequence). The J segment lost 7 bases and the V segment lost 9 bases, leaving 21 bases of the junction unmatched. The CDR3 loop spans 16 amino acids. DNA for the CDR3: TGTGCCAGTACCCCCGTCGCTCACAACCGGGGGGAAGAGCAGTACTTC. Amino acids: CASTPVAHNRGEEQYF.

The chain carries TRBV19 and TRBJ2-1; D is unresolved. Trimming removed 5 bases at V and 12 bases at J, with 11 bases between. Germline V gene lookup returns CDR1 LNHDA and CDR2 SQIVND (reference sequence). The CDR3 contains 11 residues. The CDR3 sequence is CASSYTDWQFF. Here the CDR3 DNA reads TGTGCCAGTAGTTATACAGATTGGCAGTTCTTC.

The chain employs TRBV6-6 and TRBJ1-3; TRBD1 matches 8 bases. V was pared by 0 bases and J by 4 bases, with 5 bases of the junction left unmatched. The germline V gene encodes CDR1 MNHNY and CDR2 SVGAGI (reference sequence). This CDR3 is 16 amino acids long. The CDR3 DNA sequence: TGTGCCAGCAGTTACTCGACCGGACAGGGAGGAAACACCATATATTTT. Encoded protein: CASSYSTGQGGNTIYF.

The chain uses TRBV10-3 and TRBJ1-5; no clear D. CDR3 length: 14 residues. Trimming took off 11 bases at V and 0 bases at J, with 14 bases between the two ends. Germline V CDR1 and CDR2: ENHRY, SYGVKD. The CDR3 protein is CASQATHSNQPQHF. The CDR3 coding sequence is TGTGCCTCCCAGGCAACCCATAGCAATCAGCCCCAGCATTTT.

This chain links TRBV5-6 with TRBJ2-7, with D uncertain. The CDR3 contains 13 residues. V dropped 0 bases and J dropped 3 bases, with 7 bases sitting between them. CDR1 is SGHDT, CDR2 YYEEEE, per germline. The CDR3 DNA reads as TGTGCCAGCAGCTTGGATGGCGGCTACGAGCAGTACTTC. Translating it yields CASSLDGGYEQYF.

The rearrangement joins TRBV5-1 to TRBJ1-2; a weak D match, TRBD1 (6 bases). CDR1 is SGHRS and CDR2 is YFSETQ in the germline V gene. The CDR3 has 14 residues. The V and J ends lost 0 bases and 8 bases respectively, with 14 bases between them. In DNA, the CDR3 is TGCGCCAGCAGCTTGGAGGCCGGGGGCGGAGGCTACACCTTC. Protein sequence: CASSLEAGGGGYTF. The whole variable domain, remainder taken from reference TRBV5-1 and TRBJ1-2, is KAGVTQTPRYLIKTRGQQVTLSCSPISGHRSVSWYQQTPGQGLQFLFEYFSETQRNKGNFPGRFSGRQFSNSRSEMNVSTLELGDSALYLCASSLEAGGGGYTFGSGTRLTVV.

The genes are TRBV18 and TRBJ2-3; D is perhaps TRBD2 (5 bases). Germline V lookup: CDR1 KGHSH, CDR2 LQKENI. Deletions cut 3 bases from V and 2 bases from J, with 15 bases between. The CDR3 covers 16 residues. CDR3: CASSPMSGSFTDTQYF. The CDR3 coding sequence is TGTGCCAGCTCACCTATGAGCGGCTCCTTCACAGATACGCAGTATTTT.

This clone was seen just once. The J gene is TRBJ2-2, the V gene TRBV12-2; the table assigns TRBD1, which was not confirmed against the DNA. TRBV12-2 is an annotated pseudogene. This CDR3 has 14 amino acids. CDR3 in amino acids: CASRPAGARRELFF. The CDR3 DNA follows: TGTGCAAGTCGTCCGGCAGGGGCTAGGAGGGAGCTGTTTTTT.

V is TRBV9 and J is TRBJ2-2; TRBD2 is a possible D gene (6 bases). The V gene's germline CDR1 is SGDLS and CDR2 YYNGEE. Trimming removed 2 bases at V and 4 bases at J, with 12 bases between. This CDR3 is built from 15 residues. CDR3 amino acids: CASSVWASATGELFF. The CDR3 bases are TGTGCCAGCAGCGTTTGGGCTAGCGCCACCGGGGAGCTGTTTTTT.

The chain links TRBV6-5 to TRBJ1-2; D is unresolved. Trimming removed 7 bases at V and 8 bases at J, with 11 bases between. Germline loops: CDR1 MNHEY, CDR2 SVGAGI. This CDR3 has 11 residues. CDR3 loop: CASTRGRGYTF. The CDR3 DNA reads as TGTGCCAGCACCAGAGGTCGGGGCTACACCTTC.

V gene TRBV19 combines with J gene TRBJ1-2, with a possible D match to TRBD1 (5 bases). V lost 7 bases and J lost 4, with 13 bases in between. CDR1 is LNHDA and CDR2 is SQIVND in the germline V gene (reference sequence). The CDR3 is 13 residues long. This CDR3 is CASTKTGVYGYTF. Written as DNA, the CDR3 is TGTGCCAGTACCAAAACAGGAGTCTATGGCTACACCTTC.

J is TRBJ1-1 and V is TRBV5-5; possible D gene TRBD1, 6 bases. Germline V gene lookup returns CDR1 SGHKS and CDR2 YYEKEE (reference sequence). Trimming removed 3 bases at V and 5 bases at J, with 11 bases between. CDR3 length equals 13 residues. The CDR3 reads CASSSEGGTEAFF. The CDR3 DNA follows: TGTGCCAGCAGCTCAGAAGGGGGGACTGAAGCTTTCTTT.

The CDR3 sequence is CASGYTGNVLTF. CDR3 nucleotides: TGTGCCAGCGGGTACACAGGGAACGTCCTGACTTTC. This rearrangement joins TRBV2 to TRBJ2-6; D possibly corresponds to TRBD1 (6 bases). This CDR3 is built from 12 residues. Between the trimmed V and J ends, which lost 8 bases and 10 bases, there was a span of 12 bases. Germline V gene lookup returns CDR1 SNHLY and CDR2 FYNNEI.

This sequence joins TRBV7-2 and TRBJ1-6, with a weak D call TRBD1 (5 bases). The germline V gene encodes CDR1 SGHTA and CDR2 FQGNSA. V was cut by 4 bases and J by 9 bases, with 19 bases left in between. The CDR3 covers 16 residues. CDR3 coding DNA: TGTGCCAGCAGCTCCCGAACCGGGACCCCAGTTTCACCCCTCCACTTT. Translation gives CASSSRTGTPVSPLHF. Looking up the rest from reference TRBV7-2 and TRBJ1-6 gives the full variable domain: GAGVSQSPSNKVTEKGKDVELRCDPISGHTALYWYRQSLGQGLEFLIYFQGNSAPDKSGLPSDRFSAERTGGSVSTLTIQRTQQEDSAVYLCASSSRTGTPVSPLHFGNGTRLTVT.

V gene TRBV5-1 combines with J gene TRBJ1-1; tentatively, D is TRBD1 (5 bases). V was cut by 2 bases and J by 5 bases, with 7 bases left in between. Looked up from germline, CDR1 is SGHRS and CDR2 is YFSETQ. The CDR3 sequence is 12 residues long. CDR3 in DNA: TGCGCCAGCAGCTTTGGGGGAACTGAAGCTTTCTTT. Encoded protein: CASSFGGTEAFF. Based on the CDR3 plus reference TRBV5-1 and TRBJ1-1, the full variable domain is KAGVTQTPRYLIKTRGQQVTLSCSPISGHRSVSWYQQTPGQGLQFLFEYFSETQRNKGNFPGRFSGRQFSNSRSEMNVSTLELGDSALYLCASSFGGTEAFFGQGTRLTVV.

This clone was detected only a few times. V is TRBV10-1 and J is TRBJ2-1; 10 bases are shared with TRBD2. The CDR3 covers 15 residues. Germline-derived CDR1 and CDR2 are WNHNN and SYGVQD (reference sequence). Trimming cost V 5 bases and J 7 bases; bases outside gene matches: 8. The CDR3 region has the DNA TGCGCCAGCAGTCGCGGACTAGCGGTGGAAAATGAGCAGTTCTTC. Encoded protein: CASSRGLAVENEQFF.